One sample yielded the 5 T cell receptor beta chains listed below, sequenced in a study of T cells after yellow fever vaccination. TCRdb itself ran the 5' RACE reads through MiXCR, one entry per CDR3 protein. The top ten hold about a sixth of the sample, which has around 500,000 distinct CDR3 sequences, 21% seen once. The sample here was PBMCs, taken 20 to 25 days after the first yellow fever vaccination. These receptors were obtained from a man younger than 35 who received the YFV17D yellow fever vaccine.

The chain combines TRBV7-8 with TRBJ1-3, with 9 bases lining up with TRBD1. The CDR3 runs 15 residues. The V and J ends lost 4 bases and 3 bases, in that order; junction bases with no gene match: 4. In germline, CDR1 is SGHVS, CDR2 FQNEAQ. The CDR3 loop reads CASSSRTGVGNTIYF. CDR3 nucleotide sequence: TGTGCCAGCAGCTCGCGGACAGGGGTTGGAAACACCATATATTTT.

The chain recombines TRBV5-4 with TRBJ2-1; a weak D match, TRBD1 (5 bases). CDR3 size: 14 residues. Trimming stripped 4 bases from V and 7 bases from J, with 15 bases between. Germline V gene sequence: CDR1 SGHNT, CDR2 YYREEE (reference sequence). CDR3 sequence: CASSPADSRNEQFF. As DNA, the CDR3 is TGTGCCAGCAGCCCGGCTGACAGCAGGAATGAGCAGTTCTTC.

V gene TRBV7-2 combines with J gene TRBJ2-3; D gene uncertain. V was cut by 3 bases and J by 0 bases, with 13 bases left in between. The CDR3 sequence is 16 residues long. Germline V CDR1 and CDR2: SGHTA, FQGNSA. DNA for the CDR3: TGTGCCAGCAGCTTGTGGCTAACCCCCAGCACAGATACGCAGTATTTT. Translated, it gives CASSLWLTPSTDTQYF. Filled out from reference TRBV7-2 and TRBJ2-3, the complete variable domain reads GAGVSQSPSNKVTEKGKDVELRCDPISGHTALYWYRQSLGQGLEFLIYFQGNSAPDKSGLPSDRFSAERTGGSVSTLTIQRTQQEDSAVYLCASSLWLTPSTDTQYFGPGTRLTVL.

This clonotype was observed a handful of times. The CDR3 loop reads CASSPTINTEAFF. CDR3 in DNA: TGCGCCAGCAGCCCGACTATAAACACTGAAGCTTTCTTT. V gene TRBV5-1 combines with J gene TRBJ1-1; D gene unclear. The CDR3 has 13 amino acids. Germline CDR1 is SGHRS and CDR2 is YFSETQ. V dropped 4 bases and J dropped 2 bases, with 9 bases sitting between them.

This clonotype was found a few times. This rearrangement joins TRBV27 to TRBJ1-6; 9 nucleotides match TRBD1. V was clipped by 4 bases and J by 9 bases; unmatched bases: 7. CDR3 length: 15 residues. Germline V gene lookup returns CDR1 MNHEY and CDR2 SMNVEV (reference sequence). CDR3 sequence: CASSSADRGVSPLHF. CDR3 in DNA: TGTGCCAGCAGTTCCGCGGACAGGGGTGTTTCACCCCTCCACTTT.